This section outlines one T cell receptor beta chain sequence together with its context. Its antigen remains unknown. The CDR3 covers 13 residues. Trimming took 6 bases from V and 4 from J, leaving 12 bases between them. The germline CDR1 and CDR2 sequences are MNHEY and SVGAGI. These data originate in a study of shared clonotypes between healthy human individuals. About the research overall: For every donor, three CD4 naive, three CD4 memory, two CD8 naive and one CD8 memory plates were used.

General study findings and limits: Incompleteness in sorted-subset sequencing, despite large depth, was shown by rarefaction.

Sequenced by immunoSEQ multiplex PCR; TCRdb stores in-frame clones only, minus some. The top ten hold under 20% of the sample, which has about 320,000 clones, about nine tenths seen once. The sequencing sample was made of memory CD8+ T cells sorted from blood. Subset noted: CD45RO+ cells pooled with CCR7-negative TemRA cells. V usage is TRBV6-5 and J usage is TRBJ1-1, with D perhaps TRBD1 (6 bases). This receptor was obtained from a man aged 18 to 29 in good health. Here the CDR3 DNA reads TGTGCCAGCAGGCCCACAGGGATCACTGAAGCTTTCTTT. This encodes CASRPTGITEAFF.